Described below is a single T cell receptor (beta chain) sequence and its context. This entry belongs to a study of control samples from healthy donors and cancer patients. Clones were read by immunoSEQ multiplex PCR, and TCRdb kept only the in-frame ones, dropping some. The table lists approximately 170,000 clones, roughly 91% of them singletons. Germline values: CDR1 WSHSY, CDR2 SAAADI. This CDR3 comprises 16 residues. The V gene end was trimmed by 7 bases and the J gene end by 4 bases; junction bases not matched to a gene: 7. Sequencing was done on a sample of blood. This sequence originates from a woman aged 25 to 39 in good health. The rearrangement joins TRBV10-2 to TRBJ2-2; 12 nucleotides agree with TRBD1. This CDR3 is CASKGQGARGTGELFF. CDR3 bases: TGCGCCAGCAAGGGACAGGGGGCGCGGGGCACCGGGGAGCTGTTTTTT.